This T cell receptor beta chain derives from a study of blood T cell repertoires in COVID-19. Study as a whole: PBMCs, B-cell-depleted T cells, or T cells provided the cDNA or gDNA that made up the material.

Germline lookup yields CDR1 SGHAT and CDR2 FQDESV (reference sequence). The CDR3 is made up of 16 amino acids. J gave up 5 bases and V 5 bases, and 12 bases lay outside the gene matches. Seattle patients were enrolled while actively infected and followed longitudinally. Assay: immunoSEQ multiplex PCR; the TCRdb copy retains only in-frame clones and omits some. The sample yields fewer than 450,000 clones, 88% seen once. The genes are TRBV11-1 and TRBJ2-3; TRBD1 aligns across 8 bases. The source of this sequence is a woman between 50 and 59 years old with COVID-19, enrolled during active disease. Sequencing used peripheral blood. CDR3 region: CASSPRDRGGEDTQYF. CDR3 DNA: TGTGCCAGCAGCCCCCGAGACAGGGGAGGTGAAGATACGCAGTATTTT.